The 15 T cell receptor beta chains presented below share a single source sample, sequenced in a study of regulatory T cells in long-lasting Graves disease. CDR3 regions were amplified by Arm-PCR using iRepertoire HTBI primers to build TCR beta libraries. Each CDR3 protein is one row after TCRdb ran MiXCR on the multiplex PCR reads. Of roughly 220,000 distinct CDR3 sequences in the sample, approximately 20% were seen once. Time point noted: newly diagnosed GD, antithyroid drugs for less than 3 months. Construction of the TCR library relied on RNA isolated from PBMCs. Sequencing used peripheral blood mononuclear cells (PBMCs), obtained at new diagnosis, from a patient treated with antithyroid drugs. The receptors derive from a female donor with Graves disease.

This clonotype has ten or more counts. The V gene is TRBV20-1, the J gene TRBJ2-1, with unresolved D. This CDR3 spans 13 amino acids. Per germline, CDR1 DFQATT and CDR2 SNEGSKA (reference sequence). V shed 4 bases and J shed 6 bases, with 13 bases lying between them. CDR3 loop: CSAMWTGINEQFF. DNA for the CDR3: TGCAGTGCTATGTGGACGGGTATCAATGAGCAGTTCTTC.

Many counts were recorded for this clonotype. This sequence joins TRBV5-5 and TRBJ1-5; 8 positions match TRBD1. The trim removed 4 bases at V and 8 bases at J, leaving 8 bases unmatched. The germline gives CDR1 SGHKS, CDR2 YYEKEE (reference sequence). The length of the CDR3 is 14 residues. Here the CDR3 reads CASSRQGASKPQHF. Here the CDR3 DNA reads TGTGCCAGCAGCAGGCAGGGGGCCAGCAAGCCCCAGCATTTT.

The genes are TRBV11-2 and TRBJ2-3; 7 bases fit TRBD2. This CDR3 comprises 16 residues. The V gene's germline CDR1 is SGHAT and CDR2 FQNNGV. V lost 4 bases and J lost 2; bases outside the gene matches: 9. Here the CDR3 DNA reads TGTGCCAGCAGCTCGGGGGAGGGGCCGATCACAGATACGCAGTATTTT. It encodes CASSSGEGPITDTQYF.

At least ten counts were recorded for this clonotype. The rearrangement links TRBV10-2 to TRBJ1-2, with a tentative D call TRBD1 (5 bases). The CDR3 runs to 12 residues. Trimming pared 4 bases from V and 8 bases from J, leaving 11 bases between. The V gene's germline CDR1 is WSHSY and CDR2 SAAADI. The CDR3 nucleotides read TGCGCCAGCAGTGGGGACGCAAGGGGCTACACCTTC. Protein: CASSGDARGYTF.

The rearrangement joins TRBV4-1 to TRBJ1-6; no definite D call. This CDR3 is built from 14 residues. V was cut by 4 bases and J by 6 bases, with 10 bases left in between. Germline-derived CDR1 and CDR2 are MGHRA and YSYEKL. The CDR3 coding sequence is TGCGCCAGCAGCCCGAGACGGATTAATTCACCCCTCCACTTT. Translating gives CASSPRRINSPLHF.

This clonotype was seen a few times. The V gene is TRBV20-1, the J gene TRBJ2-1; the match to TRBD2 covers 11 bases. The CDR3 spans 19 residues. V trimming: 0 bases; J trimming: 0 bases; junction bases outside the gene matches: 10. Germline assignment: CDR1 DFQATT and CDR2 SNEGSKA (reference sequence). The CDR3 DNA reads as TGCAGTGCTAGAGATCCTCGACTAGCGGGACCTTTCTCCTACAATGAGCAGTTCTTC. Translation: CSARDPRLAGPFSYNEQFF.

The chain links TRBV20-1 to TRBJ2-7; the match to TRBD2 covers 8 bases. The V gene's germline CDR1 is DFQATT and CDR2 SNEGSKA (reference sequence). The CDR3 spans 15 residues. Trimming at V came to 6 bases and at J to 5 bases, leaving 15 bases not matched to a gene. The CDR3 sequence is CSAVGGAGASDEQYF. CDR3 DNA: TGCAGTGCCGTCGGGGGGGCGGGAGCGTCGGACGAGCAGTACTTC.

This clonotype was seen many times. In DNA form, the CDR3 reads TGTGCCACCCGACCCGGACTCAACACTGAAGCTTTCTTT. Translating it yields CATRPGLNTEAFF. The chain couples TRBV27 to TRBJ1-1; D is unresolved. From germline, CDR1 is MNHEY and CDR2 SMNVEV (reference sequence). The CDR3 has 13 amino acids. V lost 10 bases, J lost 2 bases, and 14 bases lay in between.

This clonotype was detected a few times. The V gene is TRBV28, the J gene TRBJ1-3; no reliable D call. This CDR3 has 14 amino acids. Germline V gene sequence: CDR1 MDHEN, CDR2 SYDVKM. Trimming left V 5 bases short and J 6 bases short, with 14 bases between. The CDR3 sequence is CASSPAGLTNTIYF. DNA of the CDR3: TGTGCCAGCAGTCCCGCAGGACTTACAAACACCATATATTTT.

This clonotype was found many times. The chain is built from TRBV20-1 and TRBJ1-4, with no clear D. CDR1 DFQATT and CDR2 SNEGSKA come from the germline V gene (reference sequence). Between the trimmed V and J ends, which lost 3 bases and 0 bases, there was a span of 8 bases. There are 14 residues in the CDR3. This chain's CDR3 is CSASGLATNEKLFF. DNA for the CDR3: TGCAGTGCTAGTGGGTTGGCAACTAATGAAAAACTGTTTTTT.

This clonotype was picked up many times. The chain carries TRBV6-2 or TRBV6-3 and TRBJ2-7; D remains unclear. Between the trimmed V and J ends, which lost 0 bases and 0 bases, there was a span of 6 bases. Germline V gives CDR1 MNHEY, CDR2 SVGEGT. This CDR3 region has 14 residues. The CDR3 nucleotides read TGTGCCAGCAGTTACTCTTACAGCTCCTACGAGCAGTACTTC. It yields the protein CASSYSYSSYEQYF.

This clonotype was detected a few times. DNA of the CDR3: TGTGCCAGTAGTATGGACAGGGATAAACTGTTTTTT. It yields the protein CASSMDRDKLFF. The V and J genes are TRBV19 and TRBJ1-4, with 8 bases aligning to TRBD1. Per germline, CDR1 LNHDA and CDR2 SQIVND (reference sequence). CDR3 length equals 12 residues. V lost 3 bases and J lost 11; bases outside the gene matches: 2.

This clonotype has at least ten counts. The chain joins TRBV12-3 or TRBV12-4 to TRBJ2-7; D may be TRBD1 (6 bases). Trimming removed 4 bases from V and 3 bases from J, with 16 bases in between. This CDR3 region has 15 residues. The CDR3 bases are TGTGCCAGCAGTTCATTAACTCAGGGGATCTACGAGCAGTACTTC. It is translated as CASSSLTQGIYEQYF.

This clonotype was found many times. This chain joins TRBV12-3 or TRBV12-4 and TRBJ1-5; TRBD1 agrees at 10 bases. This CDR3 spans 13 amino acids. Trimming removed 6 bases from V and 7 bases from J; junction bases left unmatched: 3. CDR3 in DNA: TGTGCCAGCAGGACAGGGGGCTGGCAGCCCCAGCATTTT. This translates into CASRTGGWQPQHF.

The CDR3 DNA follows: TGTGCCAGCAGTGGACAGTCTGGGGCCAACGTCCTGACTTTC. Its protein product is CASSGQSGANVLTF. The chain joins TRBV28 to TRBJ2-6; a weak D match, TRBD1 (6 bases). The germline gives CDR1 MDHEN, CDR2 SYDVKM. V lost 5 bases to trimming and J lost 1 base, with 6 bases between them. The length of the CDR3 is 14 residues. The whole variable domain, remainder taken from reference TRBV28 and TRBJ2-6, is DVKVTQSSRYLVKRTGEKVFLECVQDMDHENMFWYRQDPGLGLRLIYFSYDVKMKEKGDIPEGYSVSREKKERFSLILESASTNQTSMYLCASSGQSGANVLTFGAGSRLTVL.